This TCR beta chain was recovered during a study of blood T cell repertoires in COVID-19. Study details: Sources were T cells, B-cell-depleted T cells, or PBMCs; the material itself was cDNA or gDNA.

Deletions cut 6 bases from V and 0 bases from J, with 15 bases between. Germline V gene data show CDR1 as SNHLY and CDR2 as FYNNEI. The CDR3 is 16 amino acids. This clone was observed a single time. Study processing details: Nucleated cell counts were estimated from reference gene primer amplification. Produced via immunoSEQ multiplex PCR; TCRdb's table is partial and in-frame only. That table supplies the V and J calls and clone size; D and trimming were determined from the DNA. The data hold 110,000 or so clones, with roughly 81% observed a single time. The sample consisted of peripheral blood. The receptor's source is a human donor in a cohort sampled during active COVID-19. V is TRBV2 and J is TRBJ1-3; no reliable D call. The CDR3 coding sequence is TGTGCCAGCAGGGTCCCCGGCAGGAACTCTGGAAACACCATATATTTT. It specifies CASRVPGRNSGNTIYF.